This entry concerns a single TCR beta chain. Only in-frame clones appear in the TCRdb table, and some are missing; sequencing was by immunoSEQ multiplex PCR. This repertoire shows under 200,000 clones, roughly four fifths found once; its top ten account for over 10%. This sample is part of a study of blood T cell repertoires in COVID-19. On the study more broadly: Sample material is recorded as cDNA or gDNA derived from T cells, B-cell-depleted T cells, or PBMCs.

The sequenced sample consisted of peripheral blood. The sequence was collected from a man between 65 and 85 years old who had recovered from COVID-19.

The CDR3 sequence is CASSVNRGRFQDTQYF. CDR3 nucleotide sequence: TGTGCCAGCAGCGTAAACAGGGGGCGCTTCCAAGATACGCAGTATTTT. The chain couples TRBV7-2 to TRBJ2-3; TRBD1 aligns across 9 bases. V trimming: 5 bases; J trimming: 5 bases; junction bases outside the gene matches: 11. CDR1 and CDR2 from the germline V gene are SGHTA and FQGNSA. The CDR3 is 16 amino acids.